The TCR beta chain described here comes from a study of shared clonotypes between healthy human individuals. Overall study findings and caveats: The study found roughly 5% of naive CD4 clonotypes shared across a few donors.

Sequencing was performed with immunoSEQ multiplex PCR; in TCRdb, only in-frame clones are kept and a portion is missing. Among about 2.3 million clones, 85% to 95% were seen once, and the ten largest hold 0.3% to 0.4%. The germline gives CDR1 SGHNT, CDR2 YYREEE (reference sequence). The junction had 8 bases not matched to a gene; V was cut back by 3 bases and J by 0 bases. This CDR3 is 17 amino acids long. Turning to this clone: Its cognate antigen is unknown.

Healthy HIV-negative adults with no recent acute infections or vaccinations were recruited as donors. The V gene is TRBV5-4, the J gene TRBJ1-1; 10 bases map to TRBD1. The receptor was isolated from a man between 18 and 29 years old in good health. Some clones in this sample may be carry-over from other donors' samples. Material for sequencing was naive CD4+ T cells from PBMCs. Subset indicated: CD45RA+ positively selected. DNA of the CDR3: TGTGCCAGCAGCTCGCGACAGGGGGCGCCGATGAACACTGAAGCTTTCTTT. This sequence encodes CASSSRQGAPMNTEAFF.